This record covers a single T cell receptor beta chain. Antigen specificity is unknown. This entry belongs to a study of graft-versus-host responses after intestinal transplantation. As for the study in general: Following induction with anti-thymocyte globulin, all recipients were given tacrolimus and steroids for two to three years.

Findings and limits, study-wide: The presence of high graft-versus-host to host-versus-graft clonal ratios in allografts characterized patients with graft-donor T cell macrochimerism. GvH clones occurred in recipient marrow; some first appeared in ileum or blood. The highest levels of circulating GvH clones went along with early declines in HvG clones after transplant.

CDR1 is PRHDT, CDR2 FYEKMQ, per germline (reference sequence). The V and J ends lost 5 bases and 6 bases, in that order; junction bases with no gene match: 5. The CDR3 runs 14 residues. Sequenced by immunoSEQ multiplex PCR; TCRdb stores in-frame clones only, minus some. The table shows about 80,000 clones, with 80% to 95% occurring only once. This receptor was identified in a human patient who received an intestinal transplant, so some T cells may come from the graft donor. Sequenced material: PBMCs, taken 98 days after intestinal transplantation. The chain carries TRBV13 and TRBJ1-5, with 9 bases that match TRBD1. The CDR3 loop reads CASSLMGQGQPQHF. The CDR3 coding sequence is TGTGCCAGCAGCCTTATGGGACAGGGTCAGCCCCAGCATTTT.